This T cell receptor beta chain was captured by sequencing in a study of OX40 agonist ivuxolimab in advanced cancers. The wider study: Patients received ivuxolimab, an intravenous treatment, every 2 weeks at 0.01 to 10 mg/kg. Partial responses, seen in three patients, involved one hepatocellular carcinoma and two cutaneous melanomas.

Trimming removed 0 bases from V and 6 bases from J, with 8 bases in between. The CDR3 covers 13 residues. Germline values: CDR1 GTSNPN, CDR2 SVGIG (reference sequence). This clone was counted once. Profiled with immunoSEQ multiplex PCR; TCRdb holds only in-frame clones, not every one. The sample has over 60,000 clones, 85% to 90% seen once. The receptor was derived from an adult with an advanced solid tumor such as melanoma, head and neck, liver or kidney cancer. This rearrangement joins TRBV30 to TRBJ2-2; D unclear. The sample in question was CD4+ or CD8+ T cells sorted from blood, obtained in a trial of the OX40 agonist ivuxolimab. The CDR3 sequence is CAWSVKGPGELFF. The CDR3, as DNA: TGTGCCTGGAGTGTAAAAGGTCCCGGGGAGCTGTTTTTT.